This TCR beta chain stems from a study of T cell responses to AZD1222 COVID-19 vaccine. Using immunoSEQ multiplex PCR, the repertoire was profiled, and TCRdb retains in-frame clones only, with some absent. Of 150,000 to 180,000 clones listed, 85% to 95% are singletons. General observations from the study: Clonal diversity may have been underestimated in mostly white British donors. Baseline antibody screening turned up just a handful of seropositive AZD1222 recipients. Spike was spanned by vaccine-associated CD4 TCRs, which were dominant at 160-218 and 743-854.

As for this clone: Antigen: not known.

V lost 5 bases, J lost 7 bases, and 18 bases lay in between. The length of the CDR3 is 15 residues. CDR1 is SGHTA, CDR2 FQGNSA, per germline. Both about-4-week and about-12-week second-dose recipients were combined. Sequencing was performed on peripheral blood, taken 28 days after the second AZD1222 dose. The V and J genes are TRBV7-2 and TRBJ1-5; D might be TRBD1 (5 bases). The TCR sequence derives from an adult who received the AZD1222 COVID-19 vaccine. DNA of the CDR3: TGTGCCAGCAGCCGGCTCCTAGGGGCGGGACAGCCCCAGCATTTT. Translated, it gives CASSRLLGAGQPQHF.